The 26 T cell receptor beta chains reported below all come from one sample, sequenced in a study of early T cells in non-severe SARS-CoV-2 infection. TCRdb re-called the 5' RACE reads through MiXCR, storing one row per CDR3 protein. The sample has about 84,000 distinct CDR3 sequences, about 12% seen once; the top ten hold approximately 2.4%. Sequenced sample: whole blood. Receptor source: an adult who was a healthcare worker with PCR-confirmed SARS-CoV-2 infection or an uninfected control (not recorded which).

This clonotype occurred a few times. The chain uses TRBV14 and TRBJ2-2; D may be TRBD1 (5 bases). The CDR3 totals 14 residues. Trimming took off 3 bases at V and 1 base at J, with 6 bases between the two ends. The germline CDR1 and CDR2 sequences are SGHDN and FVKESK. The CDR3 loop reads CASSQQGNTGELFF. The CDR3 DNA reads TGTGCCAGCAGCCAGCAGGGGAACACCGGGGAGCTGTTTTTT.

J is TRBJ2-5 and V is TRBV29-1; D might be TRBD2 (6 bases). Trimming left V 4 bases short and J 4 bases short, with 16 bases between. The CDR3 extends over 14 amino acids. Germline CDR1 reads SQVTM; CDR2 reads ANQGSEA. The CDR3: CSVVSGRVGETQYF. For the CDR3, the DNA is TGCAGCGTTGTTAGCGGCAGGGTAGGAGAGACCCAGTACTTC.

This clonotype was recorded many times. V gene TRBV30 combines with J gene TRBJ2-2; possible D gene TRBD2, 6 bases. Germline V gives CDR1 GTSNPN, CDR2 SVGIG (reference sequence). Trimming took 5 bases from V and 2 from J, leaving 15 bases between them. The CDR3 has 15 amino acids. This CDR3 reads CAWESWEDNTGELFF. CDR3 bases: TGTGCCTGGGAGAGCTGGGAGGACAACACCGGGGAGCTGTTTTTT.

This clonotype was counted many times. CDR3 sequence: CASSSHGTVNTEAFF. CDR3 nucleotide sequence: TGTGCCAGCAGTTCACACGGGACGGTCAACACTGAAGCTTTCTTT. The chain carries TRBV28 and TRBJ1-1; possible D gene TRBD1, 5 bases. The CDR3 loop spans 15 amino acids. Trimming shortened V by 4 bases and J by 2 bases, and 14 bases separated the two germline ends. The V gene's germline CDR1 is MDHEN and CDR2 SYDVKM. The full variable domain, its missing parts supplied by reference TRBV28 and TRBJ1-1, is DVKVTQSSRYLVKRTGEKVFLECVQDMDHENMFWYRQDPGLGLRLIYFSYDVKMKEKGDIPEGYSVSREKKERFSLILESASTNQTSMYLCASSSHGTVNTEAFFGQGTRLTVV.

There are many counts of this clonotype. This chain joins TRBV20-1 and TRBJ2-7; D is unresolved. This CDR3 region has 14 residues. From germline, CDR1 is DFQATT and CDR2 SNEGSKA (reference sequence). V lost 3 bases and J lost 2, with 14 bases in between. CDR3 in amino acids: CSARGRLSAYEQYF. In DNA, the CDR3 is TGCAGTGCTAGGGGCAGACTGTCTGCCTACGAGCAGTACTTC.

This clonotype came up many times. The genes are TRBV4-1 and TRBJ2-2; D is perhaps TRBD2 (5 bases). V shed 4 bases and J shed 5 bases, with 14 bases lying between them. Looked up from germline, CDR1 is MGHRA and CDR2 is YSYEKL. The CDR3 is 15 amino acids. The CDR3 coding sequence is TGCGCCAGCAGCCCGGGGAGTCTTGGGACCGGGGAGCTGTTTTTT. It encodes CASSPGSLGTGELFF.

This clonotype has more than one count but fewer than ten. This rearrangement joins TRBV20-1 to TRBJ2-1, with TRBD1 matching over 11 bases. Germline CDR1 is DFQATT and CDR2 is SNEGSKA (reference sequence). This CDR3 region has 14 residues. Unmatched junction bases numbered 9, after V lost 6 bases and J lost 8 bases. In DNA, the CDR3 is TGCAGTGCCCAGGACAGGGGGCATCTCGATGAGCAGTTCTTC. It translates to CSAQDRGHLDEQFF.

The chain couples TRBV11-2 to TRBJ2-1; D not resolved. The germline CDR1 and CDR2 sequences are SGHAT and FQNNGV. This CDR3 has 16 amino acids. The germline V and J ends were trimmed by 1 base and 0 bases, with 10 bases remaining between them. CDR3 DNA sequence: TGTGCCAGCAGCTTAGCCCCTTTAAGCTCCTACAATGAGCAGTTCTTC. Residues: CASSLAPLSSYNEQFF.

This clonotype was seen many times. The chain uses TRBV7-9 and TRBJ1-6, with 8 bases that match TRBD1. Germline-derived CDR1 and CDR2 are SEHNR and FQNEAQ (reference sequence). CDR3 length equals 14 residues. V trimming: 5 bases; J trimming: 5 bases; junction bases outside the gene matches: 2. The DNA of the CDR3 is TGTGCCAGCAGCGCGACAGGGGATAATTCACCCCTCCACTTT. It yields the protein CASSATGDNSPLHF.

The sample holds a few counts of this clonotype. The chain couples TRBV2 to TRBJ2-2; TRBD2 aligns across 10 bases. The CDR3 consists of 18 residues. CDR1 SNHLY and CDR2 FYNNEI come from the germline V gene. With V trimmed by 4 bases and J by 0 bases, 8 bases remained unmatched. Written as DNA, the CDR3 is TGTGCCAGCAGTGGGGCTAGCGGGGGCAGTGCGAACACCGGGGAGCTGTTTTTT. This encodes CASSGASGGSANTGELFF.

This chain uses TRBV4-1 with TRBJ1-3, with D possibly being TRBD1 (5 bases). Trimming left V 4 bases short and J 0 bases short, with 22 bases between. Germline V gives CDR1 MGHRA, CDR2 YSYEKL. This CDR3 is 19 amino acids long. CDR3 DNA: TGCGCCAGCAGCCCCGCTTCCTCAGGGAGCTTTTTCTCTGGAAACACCATATATTTT. Translation: CASSPASSGSFFSGNTIYF.

The chain has TRBV27 and TRBJ1-2; no firm D call. Per the germline V gene, CDR1 is MNHEY and CDR2 is SMNVEV (reference sequence). CDR3 size: 13 residues. Trimming removed 5 bases from V and 4 bases from J, with 11 bases in between. CDR3 region: CASSVRAAYGYTF. The CDR3 DNA reads as TGTGCCAGCAGTGTTCGGGCCGCCTATGGCTACACCTTC.

This clonotype occurred a few times. This rearrangement joins TRBV30 to TRBJ2-1; the D is unclear. V was pared by 2 bases and J by 2 bases, with 13 bases between. CDR1 is GTSNPN, CDR2 SVGIG, per germline (reference sequence). The CDR3 consists of 15 residues. The CDR3 protein is CAWSSSAPTYNEQFF. In DNA, the CDR3 is TGTGCCTGGAGTTCCAGTGCTCCTACCTACAATGAGCAGTTCTTC.

This clonotype was found many times. The chain combines TRBV20-1 with TRBJ2-1, with D hard to call. There are 15 residues in the CDR3. The V and J ends lost 7 bases and 0 bases respectively, with 16 bases between them. CDR1 is DFQATT, CDR2 SNEGSKA, per germline (reference sequence). The chain's CDR3 is CSVPGWSRSYNEQFF. The CDR3 nucleotides read TGCAGTGTTCCGGGCTGGAGCCGCTCCTACAATGAGCAGTTCTTC.

This clonotype was observed many times. The J gene is TRBJ2-1, the V gene TRBV6-1; D is ambiguous. CDR1 and CDR2 from the germline V gene are MNHNS and SASEGT. The CDR3 length is 15 residues. Deletions cut 7 bases from V and 0 bases from J, with 13 bases between. CDR3 sequence: CASTWAPSSYNEQFF. In DNA, the CDR3 is TGTGCCAGCACGTGGGCCCCGAGCTCCTACAATGAGCAGTTCTTC.

This clonotype was observed at least ten times. The J gene is TRBJ2-1, the V gene TRBV6-1; D is possibly TRBD2 (5 bases). The germline CDR1 and CDR2 sequences are MNHNS and SASEGT. Trimming cost V 1 base and J 7 bases, with 14 bases left between them. CDR3 length: 15 amino acids. As DNA, the CDR3 is TGTGCCAGCAGTGAAGGACCCCTAGCTCGGAATGAGCAGTTCTTC. This encodes CASSEGPLARNEQFF.

V and J are TRBV28 and TRBJ2-3, with TRBD1 matching over 8 bases. From germline, CDR1 is MDHEN and CDR2 SYDVKM. The CDR3 length is 14 residues. The trim removed 7 bases at V and 5 bases at J, leaving 8 bases unmatched. The CDR3 DNA reads TGTGCCAGCATCAACAGGGGGTTTGGAGATACGCAGTATTTT. Protein: CASINRGFGDTQYF.

This clonotype was detected a few times. The V and J genes are TRBV11-2 and TRBJ2-1, with D possibly TRBD2 on 5 matching bases. The CDR3 length is 16 residues. Germline CDR1 is SGHAT and CDR2 is FQNNGV. Trimming left V 1 base short and J 7 bases short, with 17 bases between. The CDR3 region is CASSLVRRTGPNEQFF. CDR3 in DNA: TGTGCCAGCAGCTTAGTTAGGAGGACTGGCCCGAATGAGCAGTTCTTC.

This clonotype was recorded a few times. This chain connects TRBV9 to TRBJ2-7, with a weak D call TRBD2 (6 bases). Germline V gives CDR1 SGDLS, CDR2 YYNGEE. The CDR3 is made up of 13 amino acids. Deletions cut 3 bases from V and 5 bases from J, with 12 bases between. Written as DNA, the CDR3 is TGTGCCAGCAGCGACGGGAGAGGCAACGAGCAGTACTTC. This translates into CASSDGRGNEQYF.

This clonotype was counted ten times or more. The genes are TRBV7-8 and TRBJ1-6; unclear D gene. CDR3 length: 12 amino acids. With 3 bases removed from V and 9 bases from J, the gap between germline ends came to 6 bases. Per the germline V gene, CDR1 is SGHVS and CDR2 is FQNEAQ. CDR3 in DNA: TGTGCCAGCAGCTTCCCCAGTTCACCCCTCCACTTT. This translates into CASSFPSSPLHF.

The sample holds a few counts of this clonotype. The chain employs TRBV6-4 and TRBJ2-1; maybe TRBD2 (5 bases). V was cut by 2 bases and J by 7 bases, with 24 bases left in between. Per germline, CDR1 MRHNA and CDR2 SNTAGT. The CDR3 loop spans 18 amino acids. The DNA of the CDR3 is TGTGCCAGCAGTGACCTCAACGGGGTTGGCAGGCGCCCAAATGAGCAGTTCTTC. Amino acid sequence: CASSDLNGVGRRPNEQFF.

The V call is TRBV12-3 or TRBV12-4, the J call TRBJ2-2, with TRBD1 as a possible D gene (6 bases). Trimming took off 3 bases at V and 3 bases at J, with 11 bases between the two ends. The CDR3 runs 15 residues. The chain's CDR3 is CASSFARGYTGELFF. The CDR3 DNA follows: TGTGCCAGCAGTTTCGCAAGGGGGTACACCGGGGAGCTGTTTTTT.

This clonotype has just a few counts. The chain joins TRBV28 to TRBJ1-2, with D hard to call. V lost 2 bases and J 2 bases, leaving 6 bases between the germline ends. Looked up from germline, CDR1 is MDHEN and CDR2 is SYDVKM. The CDR3 is 13 amino acids. The CDR3 nucleotides are TGTGCCAGCAGTTTAATAGGGAACTATGGCTACACCTTC. It yields the protein CASSLIGNYGYTF.

The sample holds a few counts of this clonotype. The chain employs TRBV4-2 and TRBJ2-3; 8 bases fit TRBD2. Germline CDR1 reads LGHNA; CDR2 reads YNFKEQ. V lost 3 bases and J lost 0; bases outside the gene matches: 2. This CDR3 has 15 amino acids. DNA of the CDR3: TGTGCCAGCAGCCACCAGCGGGGGAGCACAGATACGCAGTATTTT. Its translation: CASSHQRGSTDTQYF.

This clonotype was observed a few times. This chain connects TRBV12-3 or TRBV12-4 to TRBJ2-2; D is ambiguous. V was clipped by 5 bases and J by 4 bases, with 5 bases between them. This CDR3 region has 12 residues. The DNA of the CDR3 is TGTGCCAGCAGTCATAGCACCGGGGAGCTGTTTTTT. It yields the protein CASSHSTGELFF.

The sample holds a few counts of this clonotype. The gene calls are TRBV30 and TRBJ2-4; D not resolved. Trimming took 0 bases from V and 7 from J, leaving 19 bases between them. The CDR3 is 16 residues long. The germline V gene encodes CDR1 GTSNPN and CDR2 SVGIG (reference sequence). CDR3 DNA sequence: TGTGCCTGGAGTGTACATGGGTCGTACTGGTTCAACATTCAGTACTTC. This gives the protein CAWSVHGSYWFNIQYF.